This TCR beta chain was identified in a study of shared clonotypes between healthy human individuals. The CDR3 runs to 15 residues. Germline CDR1 MDHEN, CDR2 SYDVKM. V gave up 3 bases and J gave up 3 bases, with 15 bases separating them. Naive CD4+ cells were CD45RA-selected; the remaining cells were memory. Study-wide findings and caveats: Owing to a small donor count, the genetic and exposure-history diversity represented was limited. Shared across a few donors were around 5% of the naive CD4 clonotypes.

As regards this clone: The antigen is undetermined.

The method was immunoSEQ multiplex PCR; TCRdb's version includes in-frame clones alone and lacks a portion of them. The data contain hundreds of thousands of clones, more than 70% of them singletons. The TCR sequence derives from a woman aged 25 to 39 in good health. The sample consisted of memory CD4+ T cells sorted from blood. The subset was: CD45RA-negative fraction. The V gene is TRBV28, the J gene TRBJ2-7; D gene uncertain. CDR3 in amino acids: CASSFSGDGSYEQYF. CDR3 nucleotides: TGTGCCAGCAGTTTCAGTGGCGACGGCAGCTACGAGCAGTACTTC.